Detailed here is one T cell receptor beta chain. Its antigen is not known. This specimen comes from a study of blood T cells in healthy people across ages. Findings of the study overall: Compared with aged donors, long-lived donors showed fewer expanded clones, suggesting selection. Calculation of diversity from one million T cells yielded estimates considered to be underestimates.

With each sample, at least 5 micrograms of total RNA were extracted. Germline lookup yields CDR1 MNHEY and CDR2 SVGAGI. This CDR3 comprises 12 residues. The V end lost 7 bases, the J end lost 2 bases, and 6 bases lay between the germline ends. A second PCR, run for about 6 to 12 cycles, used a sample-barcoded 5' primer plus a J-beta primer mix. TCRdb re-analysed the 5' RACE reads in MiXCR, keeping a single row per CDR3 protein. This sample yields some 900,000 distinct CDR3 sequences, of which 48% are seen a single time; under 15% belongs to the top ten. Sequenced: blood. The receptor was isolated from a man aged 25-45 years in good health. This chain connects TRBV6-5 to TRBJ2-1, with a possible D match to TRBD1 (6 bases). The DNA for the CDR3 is TGTGCCAGCAAGGGGGCCTACAATGAGCAGTTCTTC. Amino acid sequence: CASKGAYNEQFF.